The sequence of this T cell receptor (beta chain) was determined in a study of control samples from healthy donors and cancer patients. Here immunoSEQ multiplex PCR was the method, and the copy in TCRdb shows in-frame clones only, minus some. The data show some 150,000 clones, 93% seen once. The ends were cut back, 6 bases at V and 4 bases at J, with 16 bases in the middle. The length of the CDR3 is 15 residues. Sample: blood. The genes are TRBV23-1 and TRBJ2-1, with D possibly matching TRBD2 (5 bases). TRBV23-1 qualifies as an ORF whose function is uncertain. The source of this sequence is a man aged 50 or older in good health. This CDR3 is CASSVKRSNYNEQFF. The CDR3 nucleotides read TGCGCCAGCAGCGTGAAGCGGAGCAATTACAATGAGCAGTTCTTC.